This T cell receptor (beta chain) was identified in a study of vaccination effects on CD4 cells after COVID-19. About the research overall: The study obtained samples from a couple of convalescent patients 16 days and one week before vaccination. Study observations and caveats: By a late point after vaccination, infection- and vaccine-induced clones had shrunk markedly through clonal contraction.

The CDR3 consists of 15 residues. J was trimmed by 6 bases and V by 4 bases; bases with no gene match: 7. Germline CDR1 is SNHLY and CDR2 is FYNNEI. Here immunoSEQ multiplex PCR was the method, and the copy in TCRdb shows in-frame clones only, minus some. The table shows about 45,000 clones, with roughly two thirds occurring only once. With regard to this clone: What it binds is unknown.

Under the ViraFEST assay, PBMC were stimulated with viral peptide pools so that antigen-specific CD4+ T cells expanded. Sequencing was performed afterwards. Cells that had been cultured for less than eleven days were the source of isolated CD4+ T cells. PCR showed that the person got SARS-CoV-2 infection at some point between March and December 2020. The sequences come from CD4+ T cells from PBMCs cultured with a peptide pool, collected before COVID-19 vaccination. This chain connects TRBV2 to TRBJ2-1; 9 nucleotides match TRBD2. The receptor was isolated from a human donor who had a prior SARS-CoV-2 infection. CDR3 sequence: CASSGGLAGLNEQFF. DNA for the CDR3: TGTGCCAGCAGTGGGGGCCTAGCGGGGCTCAATGAGCAGTTCTTC.